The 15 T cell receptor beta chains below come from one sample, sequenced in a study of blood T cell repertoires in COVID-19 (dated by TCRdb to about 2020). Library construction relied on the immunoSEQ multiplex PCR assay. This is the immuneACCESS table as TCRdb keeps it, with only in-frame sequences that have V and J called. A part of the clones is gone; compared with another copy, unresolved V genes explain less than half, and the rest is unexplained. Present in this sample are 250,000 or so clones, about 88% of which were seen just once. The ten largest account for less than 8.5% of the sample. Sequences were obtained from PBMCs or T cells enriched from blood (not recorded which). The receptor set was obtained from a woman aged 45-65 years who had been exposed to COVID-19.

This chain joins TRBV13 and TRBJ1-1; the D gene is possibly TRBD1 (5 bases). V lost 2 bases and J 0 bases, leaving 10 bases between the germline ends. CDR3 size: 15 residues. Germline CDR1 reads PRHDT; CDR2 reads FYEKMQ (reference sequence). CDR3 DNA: TGTGCCAGCAGCTTAAGGAGGGGCGTGAACACTGAAGCTTTCTTT. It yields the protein CASSLRRGVNTEAFF.

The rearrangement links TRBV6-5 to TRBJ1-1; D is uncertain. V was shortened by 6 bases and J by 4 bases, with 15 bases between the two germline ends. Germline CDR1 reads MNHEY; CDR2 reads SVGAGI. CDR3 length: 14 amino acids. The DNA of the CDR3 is TGTGCCAGCAGCGACCATTTCTCAGGCACTGAAGCTTTCTTT. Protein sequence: CASSDHFSGTEAFF.

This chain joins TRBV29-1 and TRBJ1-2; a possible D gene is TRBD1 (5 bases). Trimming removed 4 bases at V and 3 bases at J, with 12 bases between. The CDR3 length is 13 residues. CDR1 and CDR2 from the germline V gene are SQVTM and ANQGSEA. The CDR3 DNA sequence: TGCAGCGTTGCCGGGGGTGTCGACTATGGCTACACCTTC. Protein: CSVAGGVDYGYTF.

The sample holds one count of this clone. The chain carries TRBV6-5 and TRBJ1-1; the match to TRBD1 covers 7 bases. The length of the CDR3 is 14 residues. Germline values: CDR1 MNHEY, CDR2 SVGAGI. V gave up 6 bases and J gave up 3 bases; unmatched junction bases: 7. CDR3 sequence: CASRVGQVHTEAFF. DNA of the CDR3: TGTGCCAGCAGGGTAGGACAGGTTCACACTGAAGCTTTCTTT.

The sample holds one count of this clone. CDR3 amino acids: CATSGGGTDTQYF. CDR3 nucleotides: TGTGCCACCAGTGGCGGAGGCACAGATACGCAGTATTTT. V and J are TRBV24-1 and TRBJ2-3, with D uncertain. Germline V CDR1 and CDR2: KGHDR, SFDVKD. Trimming stripped 5 bases from V and 1 base from J, with 6 bases between. CDR3 size: 13 residues.

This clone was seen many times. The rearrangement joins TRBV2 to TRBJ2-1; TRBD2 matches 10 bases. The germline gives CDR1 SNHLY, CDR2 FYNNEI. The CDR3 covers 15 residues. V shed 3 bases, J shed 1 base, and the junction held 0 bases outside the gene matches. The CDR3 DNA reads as TGTGCCAGCAGTGATAGCGGGGGGTCCTACAATGAGCAGTTCTTC. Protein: CASSDSGGSYNEQFF.

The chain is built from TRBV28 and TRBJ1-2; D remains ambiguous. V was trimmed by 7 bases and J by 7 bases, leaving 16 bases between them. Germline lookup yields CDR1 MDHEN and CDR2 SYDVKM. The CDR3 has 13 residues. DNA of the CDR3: TGTGCCAGCACTCAAAGCGGCGGCTCTGGCTACACCTTC. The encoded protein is CASTQSGGSGYTF.

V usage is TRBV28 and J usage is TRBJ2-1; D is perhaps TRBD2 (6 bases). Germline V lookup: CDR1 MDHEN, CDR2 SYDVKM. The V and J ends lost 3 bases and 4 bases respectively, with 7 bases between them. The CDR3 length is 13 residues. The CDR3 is CASSLEGYNEQFF. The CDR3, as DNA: TGTGCCAGCAGTTTGGAGGGATACAATGAGCAGTTCTTC.

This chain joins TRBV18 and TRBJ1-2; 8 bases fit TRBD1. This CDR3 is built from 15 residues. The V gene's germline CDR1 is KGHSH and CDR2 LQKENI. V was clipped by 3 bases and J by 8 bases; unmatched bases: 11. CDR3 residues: CASSPKMQGAGGYTF. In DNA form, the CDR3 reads TGTGCCAGCTCACCGAAGATGCAGGGGGCGGGCGGCTACACCTTC. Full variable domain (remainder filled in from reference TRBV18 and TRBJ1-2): NAGVMQNPRHLVRRRGQEARLRCSPMKGHSHVYWYRQLPEEGLKFMVYLQKENIIDESGMPKERFSAEFPKEGPSILRIQQVVRGDSAAYFCASSPKMQGAGGYTFGSGTRLTVV.

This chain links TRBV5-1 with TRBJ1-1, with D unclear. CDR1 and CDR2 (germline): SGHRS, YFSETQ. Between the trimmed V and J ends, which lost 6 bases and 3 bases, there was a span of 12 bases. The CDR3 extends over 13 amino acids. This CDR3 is CASTPHGDTEAFF. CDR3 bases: TGCGCCAGCACACCCCACGGGGACACTGAAGCTTTCTTT.

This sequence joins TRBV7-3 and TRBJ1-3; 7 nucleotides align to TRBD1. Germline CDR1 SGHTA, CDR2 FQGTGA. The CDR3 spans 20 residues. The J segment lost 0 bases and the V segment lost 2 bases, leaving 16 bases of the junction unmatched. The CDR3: CASSLRWGSETGSSGNTIYF. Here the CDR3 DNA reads TGTGCCAGCAGCTTACGTTGGGGAAGCGAGACAGGGAGCTCTGGAAACACCATATATTTT.

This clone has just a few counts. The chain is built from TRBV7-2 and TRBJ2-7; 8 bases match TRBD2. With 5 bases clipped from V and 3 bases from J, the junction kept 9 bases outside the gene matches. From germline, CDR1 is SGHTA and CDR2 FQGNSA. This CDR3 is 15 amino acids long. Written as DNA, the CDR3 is TGTGCCAGCAGCGACTCATGGACTAGCCTCTACGAGCAGTACTTC. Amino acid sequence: CASSDSWTSLYEQYF.

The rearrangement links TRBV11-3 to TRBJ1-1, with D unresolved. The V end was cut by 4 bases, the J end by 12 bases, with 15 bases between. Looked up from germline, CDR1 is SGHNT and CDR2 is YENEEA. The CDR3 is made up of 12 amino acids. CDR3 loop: CASSSYGGSTFF. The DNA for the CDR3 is TGTGCCAGCAGCTCCTACGGAGGATCAACTTTCTTT.

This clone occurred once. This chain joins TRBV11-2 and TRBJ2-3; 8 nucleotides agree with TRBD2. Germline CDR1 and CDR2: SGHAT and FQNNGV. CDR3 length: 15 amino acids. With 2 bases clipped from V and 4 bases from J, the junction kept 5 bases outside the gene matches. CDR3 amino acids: CASSLSGGGADTQYF. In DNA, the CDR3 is TGTGCCAGCAGCTTAAGCGGGGGAGGAGCAGATACGCAGTATTTT.

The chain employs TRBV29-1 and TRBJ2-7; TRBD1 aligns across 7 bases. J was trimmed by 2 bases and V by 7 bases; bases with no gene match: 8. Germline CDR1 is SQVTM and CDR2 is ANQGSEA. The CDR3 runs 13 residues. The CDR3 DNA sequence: TGCAGCGCTGCTGGACAGGTGGCCTACGAGCAGTACTTC. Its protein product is CSAAGQVAYEQYF.